The clone carrying this TCR beta chain was detected only once. Its antigen is undetermined. This record comes from a study of cytomegalovirus exposure and HLA in healthy donors. Findings and caveats of the study: Confirmation in vitro established that a few CMV-associated chains were specific for CMV antigens.

Profiling relied on immunoSEQ multiplex PCR, and the TCRdb table lists in-frame clones only, not all of them. The table lists 200,000 to 300,000 clones, approximately 87% of them singletons. The sample taken for sequencing was PBMCs. The TCR was taken from a man aged 18 to 29 in good health and CMV-seronegative.

CDR3 DNA: TGTGCCAGCGAGGGAAACACTGAAGCTTTCTTT. This codes for CASEGNTEAFF. J is TRBJ1-1 and V is TRBV28, with D uncertain. The CDR3 is 11 amino acids. Trimming cost V 8 bases and J 2 bases, with 6 bases left between them. Germline CDR1 is MDHEN and CDR2 is SYDVKM.